This entry lists 10 T cell receptor beta chains sequenced from one sample in a study of T-cell reconstitution after alpha-beta-depleted transplantation in children. As it was prepared, the TCRbeta library received unique molecular identifiers. TCRdb called the PCR reads again in MiXCR, with one record for every CDR3 protein. The table shows 200,000 to 250,000 distinct CDR3 sequences, with approximately 12% occurring only once. Sequencing used PBMCs from the stem cell graft donor, obtained from the stem cell graft. All receptors come from a human donor who donated a stem cell graft to a child with acute lymphoblastic leukemia.

The table lists this clonotype with many counts. This sequence joins TRBV5-5 and TRBJ2-7; D perhaps matches TRBD1 (5 bases). The CDR3 is 13 amino acids. Trimming removed 4 bases at V and 3 bases at J, with 11 bases between. The germline CDR1 and CDR2 sequences are SGHKS and YYEKEE (reference sequence). The CDR3 DNA follows: TGTGCCAGCAGCCGACAGAAGGTCTACGAGCAGTACTTC. This codes for CASSRQKVYEQYF.

This clonotype was counted at least ten times. The genes are TRBV14 and TRBJ2-3; 10 nucleotides line up with TRBD2. V gave up 3 bases and J gave up 2 bases; unmatched junction bases: 5. Germline assignment: CDR1 SGHDN and CDR2 FVKESK. The CDR3 covers 16 residues. CDR3 DNA: TGTGCCAGCAGCCACCGTCTAGCGGGAGTCACAGATACGCAGTATTTT. Residues: CASSHRLAGVTDTQYF.

About this clonotype itself: Possible read error: a much larger clone is one base away. This rearrangement joins TRBV5-1 to TRBJ1-1; possibly TRBD1 for D (5 bases). CDR3 length: 11 amino acids. The V end lost 0 bases, the J end lost 8 bases, and 5 bases lay between the germline ends. Germline CDR1 is SGHRS and CDR2 is YFSETQ. The chain's CDR3 is CASSLDREAFF. The CDR3 DNA sequence: TGCGCCAGCAGCTTGGACAGGGAAGCTTTCTTT.

The V call is TRBV7-9, the J call TRBJ2-5; tentative D call: TRBD2 (7 bases). The CDR3 length is 14 residues. V was clipped by 4 bases and J by 5 bases, with 14 bases between them. Germline-derived CDR1 and CDR2 are SEHNR and FQNEAQ (reference sequence). As DNA, the CDR3 is TGTGCCAGCAGCTCACGAGGGGGGGGGGAGACCCAGTACTTC. Its protein product is CASSSRGGGETQYF.

The table lists this clonotype with many counts. This chain uses TRBV21-1 with TRBJ1-1; the table assigns TRBD1, which was not confirmed against the DNA. TRBV21-1 is given as a pseudogene. The CDR3 runs 18 residues. The CDR3 sequence: CASSKGGDRGLTNTEAFF. CDR3 DNA sequence: TGTGCCAGCAGCAAAGGGGGGGACAGGGGGTTGACGAACACTGAAGCTTTCTTT.

A remark on this clonotype: Just one base apart from a much larger clone, this may be a read error. The CDR3 end shows no conserved phenylalanine or tryptophan, and so a read error is likely. The rearrangement uses TRBV15 and TRBJ2-7; D is ambiguous. Germline-derived CDR1 and CDR2 are LNHNV and YYDKDF (reference sequence). V was clipped by 3 bases and J by 0 bases, with 12 bases between them. The CDR3 extends over 15 amino acids. The DNA of the CDR3 is TGTGCCACCAGCAGCTCTTCGGGTCCCTCCTACGAGCAGTACTCC. It encodes CATSSSSGPSYEQYS.

The CDR3 sequence is CSAGREYSNQPQHF. Written as DNA, the CDR3 is TGCAGTGCTGGCAGGGAGTATAGCAATCAGCCCCAGCATTTT. The chain couples TRBV20-1 to TRBJ1-5; maybe TRBD1 (5 bases). Germline V gene data show CDR1 as DFQATT and CDR2 as SNEGSKA (reference sequence). V lost 5 bases to trimming and J lost 0 bases, with 11 bases between them. This CDR3 spans 14 amino acids.

In this sample, this clonotype turned up a few times. The V and J genes are TRBV12-3 or TRBV12-4 and TRBJ1-6, with D unresolved. CDR3 length equals 12 residues. The V gene lost 6 bases and the J gene lost 10 bases, with 10 bases spanning the gap. The CDR3 DNA sequence: TGTGCCAGCAGCTCATCGAGCTCACCCCTCCACTTT. This sequence encodes CASSSSSSPLHF.

V gene TRBV30 combines with J gene TRBJ1-4, with D perhaps matching TRBD1 (5 bases). The CDR3 sequence is 14 residues long. The germline V gene has CDR1 GTSNPN and CDR2 SVGIG (reference sequence). V was trimmed by 2 bases and J by 6 bases, leaving 13 bases between them. The CDR3 coding sequence is TGTGCCTGGAGTCGGGGCAAGACCTATGAAAAACTGTTTTTT. Amino acid sequence: CAWSRGKTYEKLFF.

J is TRBJ2-7 and V is TRBV5-1, with D possibly matching TRBD1 (6 bases). CDR3 length equals 19 residues. V shed 4 bases and J shed 3 bases, with 29 bases lying between them. From germline, CDR1 is SGHRS and CDR2 YFSETQ. The CDR3 DNA sequence: TGCGCCAGCAGCCCTAAACCTCCCCACACAGGGAACCCCCTCTACGAGCAGTACTTC. Protein: CASSPKPPHTGNPLYEQYF.